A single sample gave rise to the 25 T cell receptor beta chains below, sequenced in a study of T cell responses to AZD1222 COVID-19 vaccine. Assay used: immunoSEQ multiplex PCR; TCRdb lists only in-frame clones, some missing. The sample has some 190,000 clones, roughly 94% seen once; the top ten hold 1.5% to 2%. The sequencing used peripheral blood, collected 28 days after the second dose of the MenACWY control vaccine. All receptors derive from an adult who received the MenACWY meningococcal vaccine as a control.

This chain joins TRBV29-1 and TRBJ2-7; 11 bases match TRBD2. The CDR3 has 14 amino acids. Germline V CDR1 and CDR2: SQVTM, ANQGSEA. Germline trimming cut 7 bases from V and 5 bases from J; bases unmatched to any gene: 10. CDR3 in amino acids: CSALLAGVGNEQYF. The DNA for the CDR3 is TGCAGCGCCCTACTAGCGGGAGTTGGGAACGAGCAGTACTTC.

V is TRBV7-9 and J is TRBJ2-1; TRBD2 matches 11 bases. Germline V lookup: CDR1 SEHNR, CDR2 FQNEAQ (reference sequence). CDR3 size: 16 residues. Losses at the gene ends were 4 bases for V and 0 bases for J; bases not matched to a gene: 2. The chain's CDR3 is CASSSGTSGSYNEQFF. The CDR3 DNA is TGTGCCAGCAGCTCCGGGACTAGCGGCTCCTACAATGAGCAGTTCTTC.

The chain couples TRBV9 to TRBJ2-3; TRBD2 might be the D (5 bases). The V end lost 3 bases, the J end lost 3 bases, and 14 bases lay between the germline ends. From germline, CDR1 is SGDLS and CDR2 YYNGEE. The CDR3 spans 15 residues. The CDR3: CASSALGGQTDTQYF. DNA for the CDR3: TGTGCCAGCAGCGCCTTAGGAGGTCAAACAGATACGCAGTATTTT.

The chain's CDR3 is CASRLAGGKNEQFF. The CDR3 coding sequence is TGTGCCAGCAGACTAGCGGGGGGGAAAAATGAGCAGTTCTTC. The chain is built from TRBV25-1 and TRBJ2-1; 13 bases agree with TRBD2. Losses at the gene ends were 6 bases for V and 7 bases for J; bases not matched to a gene: 3. The CDR3 spans 14 residues. Germline V gene sequence: CDR1 MGHDK, CDR2 SYGVNS. Full variable domain (missing parts from reference TRBV25-1 and TRBJ2-1): EADIYQTPRYLVIGTGKKITLECSQTMGHDKMYWYQQDPGMELHLIHYSYGVNSTEKGDLSSESTVSRIRTEHFPLTLESARPSHTSQYLCASRLAGGKNEQFFGPGTRLTVL.

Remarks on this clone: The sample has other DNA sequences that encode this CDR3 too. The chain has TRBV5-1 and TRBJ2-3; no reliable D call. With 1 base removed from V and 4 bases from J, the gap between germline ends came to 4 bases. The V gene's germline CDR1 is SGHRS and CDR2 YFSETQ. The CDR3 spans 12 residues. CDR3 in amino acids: CASSLSADTQYF. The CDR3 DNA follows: TGCGCCAGCAGCTTGAGCGCAGATACGCAGTATTTT. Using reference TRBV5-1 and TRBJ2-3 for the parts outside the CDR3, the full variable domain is KAGVTQTPRYLIKTRGQQVTLSCSPISGHRSVSWYQQTPGQGLQFLFEYFSETQRNKGNFPGRFSGRQFSNSRSEMNVSTLELGDSALYLCASSLSADTQYFGPGTRLTVL.

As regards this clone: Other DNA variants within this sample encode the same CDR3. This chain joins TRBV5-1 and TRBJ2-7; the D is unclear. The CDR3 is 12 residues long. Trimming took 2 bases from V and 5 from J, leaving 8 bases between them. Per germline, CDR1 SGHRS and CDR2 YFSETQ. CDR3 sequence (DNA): TGCGCCAGCAGCTTCGAAGGGAACGAGCAGTACTTC. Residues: CASSFEGNEQYF.

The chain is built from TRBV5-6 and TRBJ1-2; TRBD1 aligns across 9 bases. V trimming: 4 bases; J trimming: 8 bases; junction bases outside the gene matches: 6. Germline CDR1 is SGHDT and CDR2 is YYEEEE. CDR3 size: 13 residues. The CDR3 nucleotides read TGTGCCAGCAGCGGGGACAGGGAGGCCGGCTACACCTTC. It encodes CASSGDREAGYTF.

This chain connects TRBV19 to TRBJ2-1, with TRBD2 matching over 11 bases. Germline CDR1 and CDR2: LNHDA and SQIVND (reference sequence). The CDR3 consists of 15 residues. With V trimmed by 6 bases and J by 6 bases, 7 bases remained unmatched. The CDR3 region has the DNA TGTGCCAGTAGGCCCTCAACTAGCGGGGGCAATGAGCAGTTCTTC. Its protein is CASRPSTSGGNEQFF. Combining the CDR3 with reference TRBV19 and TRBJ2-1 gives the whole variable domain DGGITQSPKYLFRKEGQNVTLSCEQNLNHDAMYWYRQDPGQGLRLIYYSQIVNDFQKGDIAEGYSVSREKKESFPLTVTSAQKNPTAFYLCASRPSTSGGNEQFFGPGTRLTVL.

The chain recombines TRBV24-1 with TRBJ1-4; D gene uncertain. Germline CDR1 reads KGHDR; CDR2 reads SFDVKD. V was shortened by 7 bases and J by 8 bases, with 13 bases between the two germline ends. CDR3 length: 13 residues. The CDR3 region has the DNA TGTGCCACCAGCGACTCTCCCGGGGAAAAACTGTTTTTT. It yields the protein CATSDSPGEKLFF.

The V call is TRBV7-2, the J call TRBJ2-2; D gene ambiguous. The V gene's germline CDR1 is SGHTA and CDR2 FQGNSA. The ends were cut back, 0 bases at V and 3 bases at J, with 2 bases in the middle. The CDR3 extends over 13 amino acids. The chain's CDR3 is CASSLAYTGELFF. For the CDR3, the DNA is TGTGCCAGCAGCTTAGCGTACACCGGGGAGCTGTTTTTT.

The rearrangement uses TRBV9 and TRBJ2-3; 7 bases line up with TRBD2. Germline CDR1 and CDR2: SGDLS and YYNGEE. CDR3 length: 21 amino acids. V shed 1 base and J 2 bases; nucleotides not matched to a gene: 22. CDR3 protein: CASSVPTKRESPIGSTDTQYF. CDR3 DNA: TGTGCCAGCAGCGTACCCACCAAGCGGGAAAGTCCCATTGGGTCCACAGATACGCAGTATTTT.

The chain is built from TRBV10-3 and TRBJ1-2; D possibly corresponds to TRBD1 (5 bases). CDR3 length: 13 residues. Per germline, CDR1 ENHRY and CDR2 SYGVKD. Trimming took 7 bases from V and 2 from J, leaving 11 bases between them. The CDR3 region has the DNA TGTGCCATCACCTCGCAGGGAAACTATGGCTACACCTTC. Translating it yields CAITSQGNYGYTF.

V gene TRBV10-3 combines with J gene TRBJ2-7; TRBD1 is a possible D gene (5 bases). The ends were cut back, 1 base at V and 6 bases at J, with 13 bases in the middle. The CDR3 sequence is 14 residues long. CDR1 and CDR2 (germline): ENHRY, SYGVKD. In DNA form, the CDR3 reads TGTGCCATCAGTGAGTTTCAGGGCTCCGGCGAGCAGTACTTC. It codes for CAISEFQGSGEQYF.

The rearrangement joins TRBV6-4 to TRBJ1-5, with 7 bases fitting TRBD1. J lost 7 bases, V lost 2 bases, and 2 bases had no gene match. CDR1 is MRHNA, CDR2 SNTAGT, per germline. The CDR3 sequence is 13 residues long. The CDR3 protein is CASSDQGGQPQHF. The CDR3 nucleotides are TGTGCCAGCAGTGACCAGGGGGGCCAGCCCCAGCATTTT.

The CDR3 region is CASRDGPYEQYF. The CDR3 DNA reads as TGCGCCAGCAGAGATGGCCCCTACGAGCAGTACTTC. This chain joins TRBV5-1 and TRBJ2-7, with D unclear. Germline assignment: CDR1 SGHRS and CDR2 YFSETQ. Trimming removed 5 bases at V and 2 bases at J, with 8 bases between. The CDR3 has 12 residues.

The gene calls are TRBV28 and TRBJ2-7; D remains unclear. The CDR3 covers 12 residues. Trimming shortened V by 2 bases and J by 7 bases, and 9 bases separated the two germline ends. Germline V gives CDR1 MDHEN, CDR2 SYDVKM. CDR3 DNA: TGTGCCAGCAGTTTAAAGGGCAGGGAGCAGTACTTC. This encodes CASSLKGREQYF.

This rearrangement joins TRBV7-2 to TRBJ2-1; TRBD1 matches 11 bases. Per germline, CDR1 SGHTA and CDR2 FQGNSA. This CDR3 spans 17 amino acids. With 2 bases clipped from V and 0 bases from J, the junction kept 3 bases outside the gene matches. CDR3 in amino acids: CASSLFGQGASYNEQFF. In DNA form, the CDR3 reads TGTGCCAGCAGCTTATTTGGACAGGGGGCCTCCTACAATGAGCAGTTCTTC.

The DNA of the CDR3 is TGTGCCAGCAGTTTTCCGGGCGCTGAAGCTTTCTTT. Protein sequence: CASSFPGAEAFF. This rearrangement joins TRBV12-3 or TRBV12-4 to TRBJ1-1; D is ambiguous. The V end was cut by 3 bases, the J end by 6 bases, with 8 bases between. This CDR3 is 12 amino acids long.

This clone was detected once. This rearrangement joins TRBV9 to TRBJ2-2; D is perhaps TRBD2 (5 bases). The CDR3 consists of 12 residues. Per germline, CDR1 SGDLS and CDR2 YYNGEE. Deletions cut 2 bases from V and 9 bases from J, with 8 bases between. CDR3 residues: CASSVRGWELFF. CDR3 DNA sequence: TGTGCCAGCAGCGTCCGGGGTTGGGAGCTGTTTTTT.

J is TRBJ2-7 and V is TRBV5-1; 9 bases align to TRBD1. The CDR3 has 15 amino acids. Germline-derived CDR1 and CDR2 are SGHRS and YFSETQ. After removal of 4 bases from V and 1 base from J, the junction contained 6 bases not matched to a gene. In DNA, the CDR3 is TGCGCCAGCAGCCCGGGACAGGGTCAATCCTACGAGCAGTACTTC. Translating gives CASSPGQGQSYEQYF.

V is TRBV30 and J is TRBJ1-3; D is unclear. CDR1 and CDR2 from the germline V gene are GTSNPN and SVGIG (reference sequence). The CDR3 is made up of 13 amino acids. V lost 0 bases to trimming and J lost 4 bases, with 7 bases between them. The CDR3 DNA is TGTGCCTGGAGTGTGGGAGGGGGAAACACCATATATTTT. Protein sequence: CAWSVGGGNTIYF. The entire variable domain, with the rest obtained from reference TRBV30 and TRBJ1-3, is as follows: SQTIHQWPATLVQPVGSPLSLECTVEGTSNPNLYWYRQAAGRGLQLLFYSVGIGQISSEVPQNLSASRPQDRQFILSSKKLLLSDSGFYLCAWSVGGGNTIYFGEGSWLTVV.

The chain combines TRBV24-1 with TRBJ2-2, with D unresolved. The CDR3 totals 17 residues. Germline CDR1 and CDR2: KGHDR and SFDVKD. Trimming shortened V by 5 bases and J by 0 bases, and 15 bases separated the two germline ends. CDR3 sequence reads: CATSVSPRTANTGELFF. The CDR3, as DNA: TGTGCCACCAGTGTATCTCCCAGGACCGCGAACACCGGGGAGCTGTTTTTT.

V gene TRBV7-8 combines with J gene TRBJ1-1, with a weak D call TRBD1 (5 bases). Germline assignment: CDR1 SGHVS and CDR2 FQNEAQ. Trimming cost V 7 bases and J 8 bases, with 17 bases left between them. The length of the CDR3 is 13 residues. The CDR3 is CASTKMGQTEAFF. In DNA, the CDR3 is TGTGCCAGCACCAAGATGGGGCAGACGGAAGCTTTCTTT.

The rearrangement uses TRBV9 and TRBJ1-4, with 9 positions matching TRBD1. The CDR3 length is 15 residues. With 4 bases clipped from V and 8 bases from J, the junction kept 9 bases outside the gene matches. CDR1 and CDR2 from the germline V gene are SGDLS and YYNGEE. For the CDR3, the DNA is TGTGCCAGCAGCACCCTCGGACAGGGGCTAGAAAAACTGTTTTTT. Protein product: CASSTLGQGLEKLFF. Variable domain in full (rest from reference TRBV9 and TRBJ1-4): DSGVTQTPKHLITATGQRVTLRCSPRSGDLSVYWYQQSLDQGLQFLIQYYNGEERAKGNILERFSAQQFPDLHSELNLSSLELGDSALYFCASSTLGQGLEKLFFGSGTQLSVL.

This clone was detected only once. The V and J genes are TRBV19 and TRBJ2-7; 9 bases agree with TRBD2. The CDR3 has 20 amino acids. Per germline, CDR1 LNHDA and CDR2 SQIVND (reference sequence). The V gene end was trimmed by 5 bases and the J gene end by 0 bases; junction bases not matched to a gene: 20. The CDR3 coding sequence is TGTGCCAGTAGTTCCCGAGCGACTTTCTGGACTAGCGAAGTCTCCTACGAGCAGTACTTC. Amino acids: CASSSRATFWTSEVSYEQYF. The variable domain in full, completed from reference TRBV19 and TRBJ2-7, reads DGGITQSPKYLFRKEGQNVTLSCEQNLNHDAMYWYRQDPGQGLRLIYYSQIVNDFQKGDIAEGYSVSREKKESFPLTVTSAQKNPTAFYLCASSSRATFWTSEVSYEQYFGPGTRLTVT.